This T cell receptor (beta chain) was identified during a study of monozygotic twins with cystic fibrosis. Findings and limits, study-wide: Low clonality (median about 0.0095) suggested a mostly naive repertoire. Unrelated CF individuals shared fewer identical clonotypes than monozygotic CF twins.

Clones were read by immunoSEQ multiplex PCR, and TCRdb kept only the in-frame ones, dropping some. The sample yields over 25,000 clones, 92% seen once. A remark on this clone: The antigen remains undetermined.

This CDR3 has 14 residues. Germline V gene lookup returns CDR1 SGHRS and CDR2 YFSETQ. V lost 4 bases and J 4 bases, leaving 12 bases between the germline ends. The V call is TRBV5-1, the J call TRBJ2-1; D may be TRBD1 or TRBD2 (6 bases each). This TCR derives from a girl aged 2 to 9 with cystic fibrosis. The sequenced sample consisted of blood. Written as DNA, the CDR3 is TGCGCCAGCAGCCCTCCGGGGGCTTACAATGAGCAGTTCTTC. This encodes CASSPPGAYNEQFF.